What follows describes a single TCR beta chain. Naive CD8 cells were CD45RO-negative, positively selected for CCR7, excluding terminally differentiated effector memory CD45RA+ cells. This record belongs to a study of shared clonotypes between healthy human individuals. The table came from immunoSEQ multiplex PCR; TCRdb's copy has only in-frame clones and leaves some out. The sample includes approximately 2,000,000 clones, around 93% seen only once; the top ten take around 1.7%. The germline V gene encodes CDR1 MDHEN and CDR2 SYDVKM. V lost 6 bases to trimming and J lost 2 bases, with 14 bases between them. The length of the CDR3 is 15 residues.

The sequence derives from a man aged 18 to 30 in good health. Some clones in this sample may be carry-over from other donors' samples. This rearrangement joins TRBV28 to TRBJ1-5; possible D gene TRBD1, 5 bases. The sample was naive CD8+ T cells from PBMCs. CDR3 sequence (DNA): TGTGCCAGCAGGCCGGGACGGCTCGGCAATCAGCCCCAGCATTTT. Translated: CASRPGRLGNQPQHF.